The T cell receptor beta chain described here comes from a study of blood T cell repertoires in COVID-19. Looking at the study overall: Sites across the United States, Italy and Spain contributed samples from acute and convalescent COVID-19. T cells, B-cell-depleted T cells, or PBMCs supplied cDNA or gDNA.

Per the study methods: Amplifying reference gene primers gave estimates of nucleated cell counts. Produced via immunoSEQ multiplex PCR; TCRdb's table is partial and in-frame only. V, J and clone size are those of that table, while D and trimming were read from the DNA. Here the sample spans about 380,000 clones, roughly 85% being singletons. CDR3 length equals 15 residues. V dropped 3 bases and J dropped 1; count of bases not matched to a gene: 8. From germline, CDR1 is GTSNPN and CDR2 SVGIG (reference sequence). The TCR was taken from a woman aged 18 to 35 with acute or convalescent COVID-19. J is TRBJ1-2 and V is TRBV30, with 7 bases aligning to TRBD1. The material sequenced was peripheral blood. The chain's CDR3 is CAWSRNRGINYGYTF. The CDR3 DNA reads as TGTGCCTGGAGCCGGAACAGGGGTATTAACTATGGCTACACCTTC.